The text below deals with one T cell receptor beta chain. This receptor's antigen is unknown. Per-nucleotide qualities are absent, and no much larger clonotype sits a single base away. The approximately 39 donors, aged 6 to 90 years, were systemically healthy Caucasian individuals from Russia. About 9.1 milliliters of peripheral blood were collected from each donor into EDTA-treated Vacutainer tubes. Ficoll-Paque density-gradient centrifugation was used to isolate PBMCs, with at least 6.5 million per sample. Total RNA, at least 6 micrograms per sample, was extracted from PBMCs with Trizol reagent. For every donor, an aliquot of PBMCs went through flow cytometry to measure the percentages of naive CD45RAhigh/CD27high T cells. The entry originates in a study of blood T cells in healthy people across ages (dated by TCRdb to between 2014 and 2017). Study-level background: In model experiments, template switching captured roughly one uniquely barcoded TCR beta cDNA molecule for every two T cells. Using deep sequencing normalized with unique cDNA molecular identifiers, the study measured how TCR beta repertoire diversity changes with age. The donors were split into four age groups: young (average about 15 years), middle-aged (about 40), aged (roughly 65) and long-lived (approximately 80). To avoid experimental bias, donors of different ages were randomly spread across the sequencing lanes. The study analyzed two additional independent replicas of 1 million unique cDNA reads from the same blood draw for two donors, one aged 18 to 30 and one aged 80 or older. Overall study outcomes, separate from this receptor: Estimates of total diversity from one million sequenced T cells were regarded as lower bounds and underestimates. Because profiling used bulk unsorted PBMCs, naive and antigen-experienced compartments could not be compared conclusively. The long-lived group showed more naive CD4+ T cells, fewer expanded clones and increased TCR diversity than the aged group, suggesting age selection. There was a strong correlation between observed TCR beta diversity and the percentage of naive T cells measured by flow cytometry. As age increased, observed TCR beta diversity per million T cells dropped in a roughly linear way, and a significant reduction was already evident by age roughly 40. Because donor CMV infection status was unknown, age-related changes in expanded clonotypes were potentially confounded.

The germline V gene yields SQVTM for CDR1 and ANQGSEA for CDR2. The junction carries 20 bases between V and J, which are trimmed by 7 bases and 8 bases respectively. The cysteine opens and the phenylalanine closes a CDR3 of 13 amino acids. The sequence is cut down to CDR3 DNA, 39 bases in frame from base 1. The library came from 5' RACE. The instrument was an Illumina HiSeq 2500. The second PCR ran for roughly 7 to 12 cycles and used a J-beta primer mix along with a sample-barcoded 5' primer. A unique molecular identifier was introduced onto each TCR beta cDNA molecule by a template-switch 5' adaptor carrying 12 random nucleotides. At least 2.5 million CDR3-containing paired-end reads were obtained from each sample. All of the RNA was converted into first-strand cDNA using the Mint cDNA synthesis kit, with a TRBC-specific oligonucleotide serving as the primer. All cDNA was treated with uracil-DNA glycosylase and then went through a first 18-cycle PCR with the universal primers M1SS and BC2_uni_R. Processing in the source paper ran as follows. Normalization of each sample was performed by random selection of 1 million high-quality reads, each carrying a distinct molecular identifier. Instead of being binned into consensus sequences, reads with shared molecular identifiers were discarded. MiTCR, set to a Q25 quality threshold and the strictest error-elimination algorithm, was used for CDR3 identification, clonotype clustering and error correction. A nonparametric unseen species model with Euler transformation was used to estimate a lower bound on total TCR beta diversity. TCRdb's own reprocessing of the public reads used fastp at Q25 and MiXCR and kept productive beta chains. Duplicate CDR3 protein sequences are folded into a single record with the most common DNA and genes. For this entry, the V and J calls and clone size follow TCRdb and not the study's own pipeline. Counted in this sample were 750,000 to 950,000 distinct CDR3 sequences; 40% to 65% of them appeared once. The top ten clones comprise roughly two fifths of the sample.

Material for sequencing was blood. The rearranged segments are TRBV29-1 and TRBJ1-1; the D gene is not confidently resolved. This receptor was taken from a man aged 80 or over in good health. The base sequence is TGCAGCGCGACGGAGGCGGTGAGCACCGAAGCTTTCTTT. This codes for CSATEAVSTEAFF.